This entry lists 23 T cell receptor beta chains sequenced from one sample in a study of T cell responses to AZD1222 COVID-19 vaccine. Assay used: immunoSEQ multiplex PCR; TCRdb lists only in-frame clones, some missing. Here the sample spans 50,000 to 70,000 clones, 80% to 90% being singletons. Here the sequenced sample was peripheral blood, taken 28 days after the second AZD1222 dose. The receptors originated from an adult who received the AZD1222 COVID-19 vaccine.

This chain links TRBV5-1 with TRBJ1-2; 10 nucleotides agree with TRBD1. Germline CDR1 SGHRS, CDR2 YFSETQ. This CDR3 has 15 residues. V dropped 4 bases and J dropped 4; count of bases not matched to a gene: 7. Written as DNA, the CDR3 is TGCGCCAGCAGCCCGGGGACAGGGGCCAGCTATGGCTACACCTTC. This translates into CASSPGTGASYGYTF.

This chain uses TRBV9 with TRBJ1-4, with D possibly being TRBD1 (6 bases). CDR1 and CDR2 from the germline V gene are SGDLS and YYNGEE. The CDR3 length is 16 residues. Trimming removed 0 bases from V and 0 bases from J, with 9 bases in between. CDR3 loop: CASSVVPGATNEKLFF. As DNA, the CDR3 is TGTGCCAGCAGCGTAGTCCCAGGGGCAACTAATGAAAAACTGTTTTTT.

The chain employs TRBV9 and TRBJ2-7; 12 nucleotides align to TRBD1. The V gene end was trimmed by 0 bases and the J gene end by 5 bases; junction bases not matched to a gene: 3. Germline-derived CDR1 and CDR2 are SGDLS and YYNGEE. The CDR3 totals 15 residues. As DNA, the CDR3 is TGTGCCAGCAGCGTAGCGGGGACAGGGGGCCACGAGCAGTACTTC. Amino acid sequence: CASSVAGTGGHEQYF.

J is TRBJ2-1 and V is TRBV28; 8 nucleotides align to TRBD2. This CDR3 is built from 15 residues. Per the germline V gene, CDR1 is MDHEN and CDR2 is SYDVKM. V was clipped by 7 bases and J by 6 bases; unmatched bases: 11. The CDR3 region is CASISGGLGPNEQFF. CDR3 nucleotide sequence: TGTGCCAGCATCTCGGGGGGGCTCGGTCCCAATGAGCAGTTCTTC.

This clone was recorded only once. This sequence joins TRBV28 and TRBJ1-3, with 11 bases fitting TRBD1. Germline values: CDR1 MDHEN, CDR2 SYDVKM. The CDR3 contains 14 residues. After removal of 4 bases from V and 6 bases from J, the junction contained 2 bases not matched to a gene. The CDR3 bases are TGTGCCAGCAGTTCGGGACAGGGGGAAAACACCATATATTTT. It encodes CASSSGQGENTIYF. Based on the CDR3 plus reference TRBV28 and TRBJ1-3, the full variable domain is DVKVTQSSRYLVKRTGEKVFLECVQDMDHENMFWYRQDPGLGLRLIYFSYDVKMKEKGDIPEGYSVSREKKERFSLILESASTNQTSMYLCASSSGQGENTIYFGEGSWLTVV.

The gene calls are TRBV29-1 and TRBJ2-7; D is uncertain. Deletions cut 0 bases from V and 0 bases from J, with 9 bases between. The CDR3 is 14 amino acids. CDR1 SQVTM and CDR2 ANQGSEA come from the germline V gene. CDR3 loop: CSVEDSQSSYEQYF. For the CDR3, the DNA is TGCAGCGTTGAAGATTCTCAGAGCTCCTACGAGCAGTACTTC.

This chain uses TRBV20-1 with TRBJ1-1; the D is unclear. V was pared by 3 bases and J by 5 bases, with 7 bases between. The germline V gene has CDR1 DFQATT and CDR2 SNEGSKA (reference sequence). This CDR3 region has 11 residues. This CDR3 is CSASYITEAFF. For the CDR3, the DNA is TGCAGTGCTAGTTACATTACTGAAGCTTTCTTT.

The chain carries TRBV5-1 and TRBJ1-5, with a possible D match to TRBD1 (6 bases). V lost 5 bases, J lost 1 base, and 13 bases lay in between. CDR1 SGHRS and CDR2 YFSETQ come from the germline V gene. The CDR3 loop spans 15 amino acids. In nucleotides, the CDR3 is TGCGCCAGCAGTCTCGGGCAGGGGAGCAATCAGCCCCAGCATTTT. Its protein is CASSLGQGSNQPQHF.

The chain links TRBV27 to TRBJ1-5, with TRBD1 matching over 8 bases. Germline values: CDR1 MNHEY, CDR2 SMNVEV (reference sequence). The CDR3 runs to 14 residues. V lost 5 bases to trimming and J lost 7 bases; unmatched junction nucleotides: 7. In DNA, the CDR3 is TGTGCCAGCAGTCCCGACAGGGGCGGACAGCCCCAGCATTTT. Translation gives CASSPDRGGQPQHF.

The chain combines TRBV5-4 with TRBJ2-7; D is uncertain. The CDR3 consists of 15 residues. Germline values: CDR1 SGHNT, CDR2 YYREEE (reference sequence). V was pared by 4 bases and J by 3 bases, with 17 bases between. Written as DNA, the CDR3 is TGTGCCAGCAGCCCCGGCAGGCAGTTACTCTACGAGCAGTACTTC. It specifies CASSPGRQLLYEQYF.

The chain recombines TRBV30 with TRBJ2-1, with 8 bases matching TRBD2. The trim removed 1 base at V and 10 bases at J, leaving 12 bases unmatched. Germline assignment: CDR1 GTSNPN and CDR2 SVGIG (reference sequence). This CDR3 has 15 amino acids. The CDR3 DNA reads TGTGCCTGGAGTGCCGCGGGGGGCCGGGTAAGCGAGCAGTTCTTC. This sequence encodes CAWSAAGGRVSEQFF.

V gene TRBV24-1 combines with J gene TRBJ2-7; D remains ambiguous. V lost 5 bases and J lost 2, with 12 bases in between. The CDR3 length is 14 residues. The germline gives CDR1 KGHDR, CDR2 SFDVKD. The chain's CDR3 is CATSGEVHPYEQYF. The CDR3 DNA reads TGTGCCACCAGTGGTGAGGTCCACCCCTACGAGCAGTACTTC.

This clone showed up just a few times. The rearrangement joins TRBV6-2 or TRBV6-3 to TRBJ2-1, with TRBD1 matching 7 bases. This CDR3 region has 14 residues. The V gene's germline CDR1 is MNHEY and CDR2 SVGEGT. The V and J ends lost 5 bases and 4 bases, in that order; junction bases with no gene match: 5. CDR3 DNA: TGTGCCAGCAGTCCCCGGGACAGTTACAATGAGCAGTTCTTC. This translates into CASSPRDSYNEQFF.

This rearrangement joins TRBV5-8 to TRBJ1-5; TRBD1 matches at 7 bases. V trimming: 4 bases; J trimming: 0 bases; junction bases outside the gene matches: 4. This CDR3 comprises 15 residues. Germline-derived CDR1 and CDR2 are SGHTS and YDEGEE. The CDR3 bases are TGTGCCAGCAGCGCGGGACAGAATAGCAATCAGCCCCAGCATTTT. Amino acids: CASSAGQNSNQPQHF.

CDR3 amino acids: CSVLSGFSNEQYF. The CDR3 region has the DNA TGCAGCGTTTTGTCAGGGTTTTCCAACGAGCAGTACTTC. The chain combines TRBV29-1 with TRBJ2-7; D is possibly TRBD1 (5 bases). V was pared by 5 bases and J by 5 bases, with 16 bases between. Per the germline V gene, CDR1 is SQVTM and CDR2 is ANQGSEA. The CDR3 length is 13 residues.

The J gene is TRBJ1-4, the V gene TRBV19, with a weak D call TRBD1 (6 bases). This CDR3 region has 15 residues. Germline CDR1 LNHDA, CDR2 SQIVND (reference sequence). Trimming removed 4 bases at V and 2 bases at J, with 11 bases between. The CDR3 DNA is TGTGCCAGTAGTAAAGGACAGCCGACTAATGAAAAACTGTTTTTT. It yields the protein CASSKGQPTNEKLFF.

This chain links TRBV13 with TRBJ1-1; 8 nucleotides align to TRBD1. The CDR3 runs 13 residues. Germline CDR1 and CDR2: PRHDT and FYEKMQ (reference sequence). V was pared by 5 bases and J by 2 bases, with 1 base of the junction left unmatched. This CDR3 is CASSDRGNTEAFF. CDR3 DNA: TGTGCCAGCAGCGACAGGGGAAACACTGAAGCTTTCTTT.

V gene TRBV4-1 combines with J gene TRBJ1-1, with D unresolved. V was cut by 0 bases and J by 0 bases, with 14 bases left in between. This CDR3 comprises 17 residues. The germline V gene has CDR1 MGHRA and CDR2 YSYEKL. CDR3: CASSQDPAGNMNTEAFF. CDR3 in DNA: TGCGCCAGCAGCCAAGATCCCGCGGGAAACATGAACACTGAAGCTTTCTTT.

The sample holds one count of this clone. The chain has TRBV7-3 and TRBJ2-1; tentatively, D is TRBD1 (6 bases). CDR3 length equals 15 residues. CDR1 and CDR2 from the germline V gene are SGHTA and FQGTGA. V lost 0 bases and J 1 base, leaving 7 bases between the germline ends. The CDR3, as DNA: TGTGCCAGCAGCTTAACCCAGGGGTCCTACAATGAGCAGTTCTTC. Protein product: CASSLTQGSYNEQFF. The complete variable domain, with remaining parts taken from reference TRBV7-3 and TRBJ2-1, reads GAGVSQTPSNKVTEKGKYVELRCDPISGHTALYWYRQSLGQGPEFLIYFQGTGAADDSGLPNDRFFAVRPEGSVSTLKIQRTERGDSAVYLCASSLTQGSYNEQFFGPGTRLTVL.

V is TRBV10-1 and J is TRBJ2-2; D is uncertain. Germline CDR1 is WNHNN and CDR2 is SYGVQD (reference sequence). There are 12 residues in the CDR3. V was shortened by 4 bases and J by 4 bases, with 4 bases between the two germline ends. The CDR3 bases are TGCGCCAGCAGTGTGGGCACCGGGGAGCTGTTTTTT. Protein product: CASSVGTGELFF.

J is TRBJ1-1 and V is TRBV25-1; D is ambiguous. With 8 bases removed from V and 5 bases from J, the gap between germline ends came to 6 bases. The germline V gene has CDR1 MGHDK and CDR2 SYGVNS. This CDR3 is built from 10 residues. The CDR3 nucleotides are TGTGCCAGCCGAGGTACTGAAGCTTTCTTT. This codes for CASRGTEAFF.

This clone was seen a single time. V and J are TRBV5-1 and TRBJ2-3, with 7 bases lining up with TRBD1. With V trimmed by 0 bases and J by 5 bases, 3 bases remained unmatched. The CDR3 consists of 14 residues. Germline V CDR1 and CDR2: SGHRS, YFSETQ. The CDR3 here is CASSLDRGGDTQYF. In DNA, the CDR3 is TGCGCCAGCAGCTTGGACAGGGGTGGAGATACGCAGTATTTT.

The genes are TRBV29-1 and TRBJ2-4; 11 nucleotides align to TRBD1. Germline-derived CDR1 and CDR2 are SQVTM and ANQGSEA. CDR3 size: 16 residues. V lost 4 bases to trimming and J lost 1 base; unmatched junction nucleotides: 6. CDR3 in DNA: TGCAGCGTTGGGGACAGGGGGTCCCAGGCCAAAAACATTCAGTACTTC. Translation gives CSVGDRGSQAKNIQYF.